Each of the 25 T cell receptor beta chains below was sequenced from the same sample in a study of CD8+CD57+ T cells in acquired aplastic anemia. In patients chosen for sequencing, flow cytometry had shown CD8+CD57+ cell expansion. The template for TCR beta VDJ and CDR3 sequence profiling was genomic DNA. Using its own MiXCR run on the reads, TCRdb lists one record per CDR3 protein. The sample lists tens of thousands of distinct CDR3 sequences, under 80% occurring once. The source material was sorted CD4+, CD8+, or CD8+CD57+ T cells (not recorded which) from PBMCs. These receptors were collected from a human donor with aplastic anemia.

The chain carries TRBV19 and TRBJ2-3; D gene ambiguous. This CDR3 comprises 15 residues. The V gene lost 4 bases and the J gene lost 0 bases, with 11 bases spanning the gap. Germline V lookup: CDR1 LNHDA, CDR2 SQIVND (reference sequence). CDR3 loop: CASSNSLSSTDTQYF. CDR3 nucleotides: TGTGCCAGTAGTAATTCACTCTCCAGCACAGATACGCAGTATTTT.

This sequence joins TRBV4-3 and TRBJ2-1, with D possibly being TRBD1 (6 bases). V was shortened by 1 base and J by 0 bases, with 7 bases between the two germline ends. CDR1 is LGHNA, CDR2 YSLEER, per germline. The CDR3 consists of 15 residues. The CDR3 reads CASSQGQDSYNEQFF. Here the CDR3 DNA reads TGCGCCAGCAGCCAAGGACAGGACTCCTACAATGAGCAGTTCTTC.

This chain uses TRBV7-3 with TRBJ2-1, with D unclear. CDR1 SGHTA and CDR2 FQGTGA come from the germline V gene. The CDR3 loop spans 13 amino acids. Trimming shortened V by 4 bases and J by 4 bases, and 8 bases separated the two germline ends. The CDR3 DNA reads as TGTGCCAGCAGCTCTGAGCAGTACAATGAGCAGTTCTTC. As protein: CASSSEQYNEQFF.

Worth noting for this clonotype: Germline and junction disagree at one end, which may indicate a read error. This chain uses TRBV20-1 with TRBJ2-1, with 11 bases matching TRBD2. This CDR3 has 14 residues. Germline V CDR1 and CDR2: DFQATT, SNEGSKA (reference sequence). CDR3: CSAGDPSGGNEQFF. The CDR3 nucleotides read TGCAGTGCTGGAGACCCTAGCGGGGGGAATGAGCAGTTCTTC.

This chain joins TRBV24-1 and TRBJ2-7; 8 positions match TRBD1. V was pared by 5 bases and J by 6 bases, with 2 bases of the junction left unmatched. This CDR3 has 12 residues. Germline CDR1 and CDR2: KGHDR and SFDVKD. The CDR3 DNA is TGTGCCACCAGTGGACAGGGGTCCGAGCAGTACTTC. Translating gives CATSGQGSEQYF.

As regards this clonotype: A much larger clone sits a single nucleotide away, making a read error possible. This chain uses TRBV24-1 with TRBJ2-1; no clear D. The length of the CDR3 is 13 residues. Per germline, CDR1 KGHDR and CDR2 SFDVKD. V was cut by 1 base and J by 6 bases, with 6 bases left in between. CDR3 in DNA: TGTGCCACCAGTGATTTAGGGCCCAATGAGCAGTTCTTC. This sequence encodes CATSDLGPNEQFF.

This clonotype was detected ten times or more. J is TRBJ2-1 and V is TRBV11-2, with TRBD2 matching 10 bases. CDR1 is SGHAT and CDR2 is FQNNGV in the germline V gene. The trim removed 5 bases at V and 0 bases at J, leaving 10 bases unmatched. The CDR3 totals 18 residues. Written as DNA, the CDR3 is TGTGCCAGCAGCCCGCACCGTCCTAGCGGGAGCTCCTACAATGAGCAGTTCTTC. The encoded protein is CASSPHRPSGSSYNEQFF.

The sample holds a few counts of this clonotype. The chain has TRBV10-3 and TRBJ1-5; D call uncertain. CDR1 is ENHRY, CDR2 SYGVKD, per germline. CDR3 length equals 12 residues. The V gene lost 2 bases and the J gene lost 7 bases, with 6 bases spanning the gap. The CDR3 sequence: CAISESGQPQHF. CDR3 coding DNA: TGTGCCATCAGTGAGAGTGGACAGCCCCAGCATTTT.

This sequence joins TRBV19 and TRBJ2-1; D uncertain. The CDR3 has 15 residues. The V gene lost 3 bases and the J gene lost 4 bases, with 13 bases spanning the gap. The germline V gene has CDR1 LNHDA and CDR2 SQIVND (reference sequence). The CDR3 sequence: CASSIGRNRYNEQFF. The CDR3 region has the DNA TGTGCCAGTAGTATCGGGCGGAACCGATACAATGAGCAGTTCTTC. The variable domain in full, completed from reference TRBV19 and TRBJ2-1, reads DGGITQSPKYLFRKEGQNVTLSCEQNLNHDAMYWYRQDPGQGLRLIYYSQIVNDFQKGDIAEGYSVSREKKESFPLTVTSAQKNPTAFYLCASSIGRNRYNEQFFGPGTRLTVL.

This clonotype came up a few times. This rearrangement joins TRBV10-1 to TRBJ2-7, with TRBD1 identical over 9 bases. Looked up from germline, CDR1 is WNHNN and CDR2 is SYGVQD (reference sequence). The J segment lost 4 bases and the V segment lost 7 bases, leaving 5 bases of the junction unmatched. The CDR3 runs 13 residues. This chain's CDR3 is CASNGQGRYEQYF. As DNA, the CDR3 is TGCGCCAGCAACGGACAGGGGAGATACGAGCAGTACTTC.

The chain joins TRBV20-1 to TRBJ2-1; TRBD2 might be the D (6 bases). Per germline, CDR1 DFQATT and CDR2 SNEGSKA (reference sequence). The ends were cut back, 3 bases at V and 8 bases at J, with 8 bases in the middle. The CDR3 runs 11 residues. In nucleotides, the CDR3 is TGCAGTGCTAGGGAGGGACATGAGCAGTTCTTC. Protein: CSAREGHEQFF.

CDR3 bases: TGTGCCAGCAGCGACCCCCAAGATTACAATGAGCAGTTCTTC. Its translation is CASSDPQDYNEQFF. The rearrangement uses TRBV25-1 and TRBJ2-1; no definite D call. This CDR3 spans 14 amino acids. V was cut by 6 bases and J by 4 bases, with 13 bases left in between. CDR1 is MGHDK and CDR2 is SYGVNS in the germline V gene.

V gene TRBV24-1 combines with J gene TRBJ1-6; D is possibly TRBD1 (5 bases). Germline CDR1 and CDR2: KGHDR and SFDVKD. The CDR3 is 14 residues long. The V gene lost 2 bases and the J gene lost 4 bases, with 5 bases spanning the gap. The DNA for the CDR3 is TGTGCCACCAGTGATTCAGGGTATAATTCACCCCTCCACTTT. As protein: CATSDSGYNSPLHF.

This clonotype was picked up a small number of times. V usage is TRBV2 and J usage is TRBJ1-5; 7 bases align to TRBD1. CDR3 length: 14 residues. Per germline, CDR1 SNHLY and CDR2 FYNNEI. Germline trimming cut 5 bases from V and 2 bases from J; bases unmatched to any gene: 3. CDR3 residues: CASSYRGGNQPQHF. The CDR3 nucleotides read TGTGCCAGCAGTTACAGGGGTGGCAATCAGCCCCAGCATTTT.

The chain is built from TRBV5-1 and TRBJ1-6, with D unclear. In germline, CDR1 is SGHRS, CDR2 YFSETQ. The CDR3 totals 15 residues. The germline V and J ends were trimmed by 0 bases and 6 bases, with 10 bases remaining between them. CDR3 loop: CASSLGPKANSPLHF. The CDR3 DNA follows: TGCGCCAGCAGCTTGGGTCCTAAAGCTAATTCACCCCTCCACTTT.

V gene TRBV27 combines with J gene TRBJ2-7, with D possibly called TRBD1 or TRBD2 (5 bases each). Germline CDR1 and CDR2: MNHEY and SMNVEV (reference sequence). V shed 0 bases and J shed 7 bases, with 10 bases lying between them. The CDR3 sequence is 13 residues long. Here the CDR3 DNA reads TGTGCCAGCAGTTTATCGAAATGGGGGGAGCAGTACTTC. Protein sequence: CASSLSKWGEQYF.

This chain joins TRBV5-6 and TRBJ1-4; D may be TRBD1 (6 bases). Between the trimmed V and J ends, which lost 0 bases and 14 bases, there was a span of 17 bases. The CDR3 sequence is 14 residues long. Germline lookup yields CDR1 SGHDT and CDR2 YYEEEE. The chain's CDR3 is CASSLGTDVRYLFF. The CDR3 nucleotides are TGTGCCAGCAGCTTGGGGACAGACGTGCGGTATCTGTTTTTT.

This clonotype was counted once. This chain uses TRBV19 with TRBJ2-1; D is tentatively TRBD1 or TRBD2 (5 bases each). V was shortened by 9 bases and J by 9 bases, with 24 bases between the two germline ends. The germline CDR1 and CDR2 sequences are LNHDA and SQIVND (reference sequence). This CDR3 region has 15 residues. The CDR3 region has the DNA TGTGCCAGCAGCAACCGGGACCACCGACGAAGTGAGCAGTTCTTC. Its translation: CASSNRDHRRSEQFF.

J is TRBJ2-7 and V is TRBV10-3; D perhaps matches TRBD2 (5 bases). The CDR3 is 11 residues long. V dropped 8 bases and J dropped 5 bases, with 10 bases sitting between them. Germline V gene lookup returns CDR1 ENHRY and CDR2 SYGVKD. The CDR3 protein is CAIRDPDEQYF. CDR3 nucleotides: TGTGCCATCCGGGATCCCGACGAGCAGTACTTC.

The V and J genes are TRBV7-9 and TRBJ2-5; D possibly uses TRBD1 or TRBD2 (6 bases each). CDR3 size: 15 residues. Germline V lookup: CDR1 SEHNR, CDR2 FQNEAQ (reference sequence). The V gene lost 1 base and the J gene lost 6 bases, with 15 bases spanning the gap. CDR3 in amino acids: CASSLVGGSLKTQYF. The CDR3 nucleotides are TGTGCCAGCAGCTTAGTAGGGGGGAGTTTAAAGACCCAGTACTTC.

This clonotype has a handful of counts. The chain combines TRBV10-2 with TRBJ2-7, with D possibly being TRBD1 (6 bases). The CDR3 is 14 amino acids. Trimming removed 8 bases at V and 8 bases at J, with 22 bases between. Per germline, CDR1 WSHSY and CDR2 SAAADI. Written as DNA, the CDR3 is TGCGCCAGCGTCACACAGGGTCTCTATTCCCAGCAGTACTTC. Protein product: CASVTQGLYSQQYF.

The rearrangement joins TRBV2 to TRBJ2-7; D remains unclear. Germline V gene data show CDR1 as SNHLY and CDR2 as FYNNEI. The V end lost 6 bases, the J end lost 1 base, and 10 bases lay between the germline ends. The CDR3 spans 13 residues. The CDR3: CASSSTASYEQYF. As DNA, the CDR3 is TGTGCCAGCAGCTCGACGGCATCCTACGAGCAGTACTTC.

The rearrangement links TRBV27 to TRBJ2-6; the D gene could be TRBD1 or TRBD2 (5 bases each). Between the trimmed V and J ends, which lost 5 bases and 10 bases, there was a span of 12 bases. Germline CDR1 MNHEY, CDR2 SMNVEV (reference sequence). This CDR3 is 13 amino acids long. The CDR3 region is CASSTQGANVLTF. CDR3 in DNA: TGTGCCAGCAGTACCCAGGGAGCTAACGTCCTGACTTTC.

This sequence joins TRBV5-5 and TRBJ2-7; 9 nucleotides line up with TRBD1. Germline CDR1 SGHKS, CDR2 YYEKEE (reference sequence). Trimming cost V 0 bases and J 2 bases; bases outside gene matches: 6. CDR3 length: 16 residues. CDR3 amino acids: CASSLAVGQGPYEQYF. DNA of the CDR3: TGTGCCAGCAGCTTGGCCGTGGGACAGGGCCCCTACGAGCAGTACTTC.

The genes are TRBV4-1 and TRBJ1-5; no definite D call. Germline lookup yields CDR1 MGHRA and CDR2 YSYEKL. Trimming shortened V by 4 bases and J by 4 bases, and 8 bases separated the two germline ends. The CDR3 has 13 residues. CDR3 residues: CASSRYENQPQHF. The CDR3 DNA sequence: TGCGCCAGCAGCCGATATGAGAATCAGCCCCAGCATTTT.